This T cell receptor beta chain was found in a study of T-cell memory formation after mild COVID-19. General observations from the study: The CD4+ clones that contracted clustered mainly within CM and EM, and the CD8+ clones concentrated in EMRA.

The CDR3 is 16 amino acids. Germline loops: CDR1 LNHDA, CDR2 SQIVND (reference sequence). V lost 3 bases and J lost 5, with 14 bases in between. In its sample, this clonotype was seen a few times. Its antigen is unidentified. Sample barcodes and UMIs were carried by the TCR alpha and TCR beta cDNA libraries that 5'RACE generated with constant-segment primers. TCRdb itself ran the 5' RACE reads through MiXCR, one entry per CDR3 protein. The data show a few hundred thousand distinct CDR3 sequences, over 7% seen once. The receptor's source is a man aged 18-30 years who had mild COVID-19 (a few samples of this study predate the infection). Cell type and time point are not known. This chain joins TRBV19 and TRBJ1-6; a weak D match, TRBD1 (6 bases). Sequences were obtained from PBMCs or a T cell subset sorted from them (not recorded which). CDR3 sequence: CASSIRGRNDNSPLHF. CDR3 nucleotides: TGTGCCAGTAGTATCCGGGGGCGGAATGATAATTCACCCCTCCACTTT.